This T cell receptor beta chain appears in the sequencing data of a study of T cells after yellow fever vaccination. Overall study results and limits: From the bulk population, abundant clonotypes could contaminate and appear within FACS-sorted repertoires. The booster response re-showed most primary clones: around 96% CD4, approximately 90% CD8.

This clonotype was counted ten times or more. Its antigen remains unknown. MiXCR, applied by TCRdb to the 5' RACE reads, yields one record per CDR3 protein. The sample holds 300,000 to 350,000 distinct CDR3 sequences; approximately 3.9% are singletons and the top ten take roughly a quarter. The CDR3 runs to 17 residues. Trimming removed 5 bases at V and 8 bases at J, with 27 bases between. Germline loops: CDR1 SQVTM, CDR2 ANQGSEA. The TCR was taken from a man aged 18 to 29 who received the YFV17D yellow fever vaccine. The rearrangement joins TRBV29-1 to TRBJ2-2, with D perhaps matching TRBD1 (5 bases). The sample was PBMCs, taken 5 days after the yellow fever booster vaccination. For the CDR3, the DNA is TGCAGCGTTTTAAGGGGTTCGGCTGTTACCGATTCTGGGGAGCTGTTTTTT. Amino acid sequence: CSVLRGSAVTDSGELFF.